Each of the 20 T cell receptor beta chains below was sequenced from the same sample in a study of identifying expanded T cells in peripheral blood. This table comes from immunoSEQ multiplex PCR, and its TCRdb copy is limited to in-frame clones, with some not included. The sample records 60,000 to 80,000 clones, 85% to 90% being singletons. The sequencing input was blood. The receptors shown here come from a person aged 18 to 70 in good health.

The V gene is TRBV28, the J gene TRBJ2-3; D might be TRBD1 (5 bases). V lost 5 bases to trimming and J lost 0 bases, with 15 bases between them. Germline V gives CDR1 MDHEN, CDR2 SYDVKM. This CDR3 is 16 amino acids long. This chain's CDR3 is CASSPWTQTSTDTQYF. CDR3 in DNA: TGTGCCAGCAGTCCTTGGACACAAACTAGCACAGATACGCAGTATTTT.

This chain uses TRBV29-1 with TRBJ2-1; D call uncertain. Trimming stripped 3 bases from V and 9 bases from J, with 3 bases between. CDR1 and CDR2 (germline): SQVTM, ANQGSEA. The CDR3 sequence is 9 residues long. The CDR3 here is CSVDSEQFF. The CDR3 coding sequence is TGCAGCGTTGACAGTGAGCAGTTCTTC.

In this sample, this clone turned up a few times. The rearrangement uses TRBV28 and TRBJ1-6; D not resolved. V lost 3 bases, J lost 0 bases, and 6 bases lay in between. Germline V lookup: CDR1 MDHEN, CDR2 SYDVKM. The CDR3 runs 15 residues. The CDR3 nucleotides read TGTGCCAGCAGTTTGGCCAGCTCCTATAATTCACCCCTCCACTTT. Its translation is CASSLASSYNSPLHF.

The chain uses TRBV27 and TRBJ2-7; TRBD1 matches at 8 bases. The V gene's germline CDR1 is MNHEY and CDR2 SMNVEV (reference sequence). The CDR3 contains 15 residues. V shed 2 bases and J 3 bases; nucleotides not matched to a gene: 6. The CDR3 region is CASSLVGQGFYEQYF. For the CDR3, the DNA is TGTGCCAGCAGTTTAGTAGGACAGGGATTCTACGAGCAGTACTTC.

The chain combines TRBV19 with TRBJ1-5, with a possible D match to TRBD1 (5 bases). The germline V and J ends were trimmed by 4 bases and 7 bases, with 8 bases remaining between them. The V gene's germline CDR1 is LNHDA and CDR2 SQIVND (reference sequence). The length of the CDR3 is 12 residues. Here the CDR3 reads CASSRGDQPQHF. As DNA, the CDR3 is TGTGCCAGTAGTAGGGGGGACCAGCCCCAGCATTTT. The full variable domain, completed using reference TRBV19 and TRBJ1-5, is DGGITQSPKYLFRKEGQNVTLSCEQNLNHDAMYWYRQDPGQGLRLIYYSQIVNDFQKGDIAEGYSVSREKKESFPLTVTSAQKNPTAFYLCASSRGDQPQHFGDGTRLSIL.

CDR3 sequence: CASSLGGGRTEAFF. CDR3 bases: TGTGCCAGCAGCTTAGGAGGGGGCCGGACTGAAGCTTTCTTT. The rearrangement links TRBV7-2 to TRBJ1-1; 7 positions agree with TRBD1. Germline V gene sequence: CDR1 SGHTA, CDR2 FQGNSA. The ends lost 1 base at V and 5 bases at J; junction bases unmatched: 4. CDR3 size: 14 residues.

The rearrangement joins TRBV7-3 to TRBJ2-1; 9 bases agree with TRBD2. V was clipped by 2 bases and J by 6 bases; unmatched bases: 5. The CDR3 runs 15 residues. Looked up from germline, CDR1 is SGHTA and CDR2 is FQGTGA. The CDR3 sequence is CASSLVAGVGNEQFF. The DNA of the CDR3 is TGTGCCAGCAGCTTAGTAGCGGGAGTAGGCAATGAGCAGTTCTTC.

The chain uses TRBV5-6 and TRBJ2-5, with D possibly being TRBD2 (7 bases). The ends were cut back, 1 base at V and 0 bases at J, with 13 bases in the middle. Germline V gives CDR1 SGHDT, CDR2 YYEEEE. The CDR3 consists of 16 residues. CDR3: CASSLFLGGHQETQYF. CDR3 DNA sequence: TGTGCCAGCAGCTTGTTCTTGGGGGGGCACCAAGAGACCCAGTACTTC.

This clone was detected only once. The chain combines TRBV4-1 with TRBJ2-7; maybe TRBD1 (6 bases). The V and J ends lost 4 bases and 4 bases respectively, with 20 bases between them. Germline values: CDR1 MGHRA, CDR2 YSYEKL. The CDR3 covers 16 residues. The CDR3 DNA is TGCGCCAGCAGCCTGGGGGCCAGCGGAGAGATTTACGAGCAGTACTTC. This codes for CASSLGASGEIYEQYF.

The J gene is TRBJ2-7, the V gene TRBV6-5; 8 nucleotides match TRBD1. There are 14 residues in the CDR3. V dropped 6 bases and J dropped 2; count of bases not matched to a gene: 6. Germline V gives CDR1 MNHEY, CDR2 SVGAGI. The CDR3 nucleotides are TGTGCCAGCAGGTCCGGACAGGGTCCCTACGAGCAGTACTTC. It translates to CASRSGQGPYEQYF.

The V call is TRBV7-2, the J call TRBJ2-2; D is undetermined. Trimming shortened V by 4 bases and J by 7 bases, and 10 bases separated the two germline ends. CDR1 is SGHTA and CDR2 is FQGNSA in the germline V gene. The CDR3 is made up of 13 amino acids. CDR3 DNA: TGTGCCAGCAGCTCCTTGTCGGACGGGGAGCTGTTTTTT. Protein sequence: CASSSLSDGELFF.

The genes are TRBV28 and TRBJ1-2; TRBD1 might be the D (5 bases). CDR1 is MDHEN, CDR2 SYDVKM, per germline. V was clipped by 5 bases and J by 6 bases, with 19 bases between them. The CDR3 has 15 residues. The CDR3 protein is CASSTLVGTGDGYTF. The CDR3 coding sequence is TGTGCCAGCAGTACCCTGGTTGGGACCGGCGATGGCTACACCTTC.

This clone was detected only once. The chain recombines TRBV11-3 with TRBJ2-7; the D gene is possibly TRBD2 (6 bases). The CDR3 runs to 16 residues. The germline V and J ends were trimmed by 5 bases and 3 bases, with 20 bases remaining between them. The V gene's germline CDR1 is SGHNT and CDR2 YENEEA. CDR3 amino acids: CASSLLRLVSRYEQYF. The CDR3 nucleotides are TGTGCCAGCAGCCTCCTGAGACTAGTTTCCCGCTACGAGCAGTACTTC.

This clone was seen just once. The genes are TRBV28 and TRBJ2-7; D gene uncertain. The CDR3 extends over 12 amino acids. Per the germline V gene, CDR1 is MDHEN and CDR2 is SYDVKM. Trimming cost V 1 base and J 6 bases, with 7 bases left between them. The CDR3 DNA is TGTGCCAGCAGTTTATTAGAGCGCGAGCAGTACTTC. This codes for CASSLLEREQYF.

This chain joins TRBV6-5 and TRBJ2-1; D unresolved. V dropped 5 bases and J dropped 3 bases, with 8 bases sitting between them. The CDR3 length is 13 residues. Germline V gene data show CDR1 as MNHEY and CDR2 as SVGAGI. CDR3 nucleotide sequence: TGTGCCAGCAGTCCACCGGGCTACAATGAGCAGTTCTTC. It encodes CASSPPGYNEQFF.

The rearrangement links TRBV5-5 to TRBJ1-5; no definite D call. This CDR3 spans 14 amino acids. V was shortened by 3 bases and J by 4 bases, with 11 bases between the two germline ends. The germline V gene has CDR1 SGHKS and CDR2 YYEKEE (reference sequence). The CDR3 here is CASSSRWQNQPQHF. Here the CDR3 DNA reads TGTGCCAGCAGCTCGAGGTGGCAAAATCAGCCCCAGCATTTT. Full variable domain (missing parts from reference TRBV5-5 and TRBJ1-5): DAGVTQSPTHLIKTRGQQVTLRCSPISGHKSVSWYQQVLGQGPQFIFQYYEKEERGRGNFPDRFSARQFPNYSSELNVNALLLGDSALYLCASSSRWQNQPQHFGDGTRLSIL.

CDR3 residues: CASTGGAGAFETQYF. The CDR3 DNA reads as TGTGCCAGCACCGGGGGGGCGGGGGCCTTTGAGACCCAGTACTTC. V usage is TRBV2 and J usage is TRBJ2-5; 8 bases match TRBD2. Germline V gene lookup returns CDR1 SNHLY and CDR2 FYNNEI. The CDR3 has 15 amino acids. The V segment lost 7 bases and the J segment 5 bases; nucleotides outside the gene matches: 12.

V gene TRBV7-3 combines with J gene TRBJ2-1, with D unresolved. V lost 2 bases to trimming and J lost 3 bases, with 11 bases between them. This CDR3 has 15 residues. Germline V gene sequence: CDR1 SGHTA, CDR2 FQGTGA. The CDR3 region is CASSLQPTDYNEQFF. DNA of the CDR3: TGTGCCAGCAGCTTACAGCCCACCGACTACAATGAGCAGTTCTTC.

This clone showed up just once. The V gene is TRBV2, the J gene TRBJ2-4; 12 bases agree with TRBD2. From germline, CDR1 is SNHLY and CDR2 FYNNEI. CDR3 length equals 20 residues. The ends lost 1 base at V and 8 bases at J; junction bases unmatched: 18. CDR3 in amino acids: CASSEDASASGRARGDIQYF. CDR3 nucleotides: TGTGCCAGCAGTGAAGATGCGTCGGCTAGCGGGAGGGCCCGGGGGGACATTCAGTACTTC.

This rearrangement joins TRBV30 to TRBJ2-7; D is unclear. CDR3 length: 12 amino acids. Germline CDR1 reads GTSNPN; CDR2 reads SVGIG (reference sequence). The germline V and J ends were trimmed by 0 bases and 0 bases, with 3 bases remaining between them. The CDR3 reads CAWSVTSYEQYF. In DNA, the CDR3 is TGTGCCTGGAGTGTAACCTCCTACGAGCAGTACTTC.